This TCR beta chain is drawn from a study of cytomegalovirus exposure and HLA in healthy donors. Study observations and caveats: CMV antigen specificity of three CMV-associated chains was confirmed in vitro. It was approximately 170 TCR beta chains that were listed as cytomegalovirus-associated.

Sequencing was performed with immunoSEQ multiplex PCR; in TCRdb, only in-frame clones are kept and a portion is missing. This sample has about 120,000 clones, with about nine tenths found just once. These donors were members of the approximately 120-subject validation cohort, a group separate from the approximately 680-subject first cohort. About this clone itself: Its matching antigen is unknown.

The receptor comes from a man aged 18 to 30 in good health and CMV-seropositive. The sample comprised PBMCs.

The CDR3 sequence: CASSQDLGEANYGYTF. CDR3 DNA: TGTGCCAGCAGCCAAGATCTCGGGGAGGCTAACTATGGCTACACCTTC. The rearrangement joins TRBV4-2 to TRBJ1-2; D is ambiguous. The CDR3 is made up of 16 amino acids. Trimming removed 0 bases at V and 0 bases at J, with 11 bases between. In germline, CDR1 is LGHNA, CDR2 YNFKEQ.